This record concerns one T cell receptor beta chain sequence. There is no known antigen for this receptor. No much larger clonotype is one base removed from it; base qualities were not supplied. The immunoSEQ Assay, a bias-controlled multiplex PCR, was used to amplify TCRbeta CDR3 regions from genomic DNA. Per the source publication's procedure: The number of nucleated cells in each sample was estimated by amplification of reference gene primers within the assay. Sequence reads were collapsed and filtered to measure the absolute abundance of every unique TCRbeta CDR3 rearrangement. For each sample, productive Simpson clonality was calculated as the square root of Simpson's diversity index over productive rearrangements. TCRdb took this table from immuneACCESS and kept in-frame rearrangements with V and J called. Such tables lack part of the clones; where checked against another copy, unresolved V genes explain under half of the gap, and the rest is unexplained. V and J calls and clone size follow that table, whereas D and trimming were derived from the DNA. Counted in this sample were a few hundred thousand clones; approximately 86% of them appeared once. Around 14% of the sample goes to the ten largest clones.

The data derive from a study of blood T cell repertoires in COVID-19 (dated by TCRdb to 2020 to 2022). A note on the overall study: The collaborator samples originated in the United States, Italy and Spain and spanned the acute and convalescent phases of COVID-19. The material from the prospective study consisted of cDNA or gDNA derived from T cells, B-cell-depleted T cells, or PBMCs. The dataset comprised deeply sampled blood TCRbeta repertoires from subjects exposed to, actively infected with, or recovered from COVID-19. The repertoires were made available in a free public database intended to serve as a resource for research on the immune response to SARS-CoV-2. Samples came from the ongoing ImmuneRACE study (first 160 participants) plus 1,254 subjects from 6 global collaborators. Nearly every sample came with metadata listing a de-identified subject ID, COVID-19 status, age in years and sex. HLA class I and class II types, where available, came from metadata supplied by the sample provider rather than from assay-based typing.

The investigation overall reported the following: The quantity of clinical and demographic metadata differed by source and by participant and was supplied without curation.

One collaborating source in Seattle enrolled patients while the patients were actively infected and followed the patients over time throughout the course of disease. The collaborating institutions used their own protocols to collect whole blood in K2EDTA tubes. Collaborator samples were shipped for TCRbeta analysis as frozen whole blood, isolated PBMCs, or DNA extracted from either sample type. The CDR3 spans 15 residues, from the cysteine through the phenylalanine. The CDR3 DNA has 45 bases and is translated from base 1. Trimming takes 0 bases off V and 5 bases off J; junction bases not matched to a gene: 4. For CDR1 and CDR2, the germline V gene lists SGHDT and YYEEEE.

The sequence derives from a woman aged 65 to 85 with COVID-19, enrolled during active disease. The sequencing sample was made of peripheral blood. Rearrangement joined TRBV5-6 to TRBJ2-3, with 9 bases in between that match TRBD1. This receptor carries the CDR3 CASSLGTGAVDTQYF. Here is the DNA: TGTGCCAGCAGCTTGGGGACAGGGGCTGTAGATACGCAGTATTTT.